The rows below give T cell receptor beta chains drawn from one sample of a study of blood T cell repertoires in COVID-19. Sequencing used immunoSEQ multiplex PCR; TCRdb keeps in-frame clones, though not all of them. The table lists approximately 330,000 clones, approximately 89% of them singletons. Sequencing was carried out using PBMCs or T cells enriched from blood (not recorded which). These TCRs come from a young woman who had recovered from COVID-19. Each CDR3 is given with its conserved first and last residue.

CDR3: CASSFSTGVYNEQFF
V: TRBV28
J: TRBJ2-1

CDR3: CASSLAQGGTEAFF
V: TRBV7-6
J: TRBJ1-1

CDR3: CAISELGGRGNSPLHF
V: TRBV10-3
J: TRBJ1-6

CDR3: CASSLNLGLNYNEQFF
V: TRBV7-2
J: TRBJ2-1

CDR3: CASSDSGGGSTEAFF
V: TRBV6-4
J: TRBJ1-1

CDR3: CASSASGGSGNTIYF
V: TRBV2
J: TRBJ1-3

CDR3: CASSPPTGGSQPQHF
V: TRBV28
J: TRBJ1-5

CDR3: CASRPGGVGWTEAFF
V: TRBV27
J: TRBJ1-1

CDR3: CATGEGEQYF
V: TRBV10-3
J: TRBJ2-7

CDR3: CASGGPGQGGTGELFF
V: TRBV4-1
J: TRBJ2-2

CDR3: CASKGLWNQPQHF
V: TRBV2
J: TRBJ1-5

CDR3: CASSDTGGGNEKLFF
V: TRBV5-4
J: TRBJ1-4

CDR3: CASSLDRQNSPLHF
V: TRBV5-4
J: TRBJ1-6

CDR3: CASSVGSGGQQETQYF
V: TRBV9
J: TRBJ2-5

CDR3: CASSARSGHTRGYTF
V: TRBV3-1/TRBV3-2
J: TRBJ1-2

CDR3: CAISGGTGNNEQFF
V: TRBV10-3
J: TRBJ2-1

CDR3: CSVGTGVAQPQHF
V: TRBV29-1
J: TRBJ1-5

CDR3: CASSPGPTQETQYF
V: TRBV18
J: TRBJ2-5